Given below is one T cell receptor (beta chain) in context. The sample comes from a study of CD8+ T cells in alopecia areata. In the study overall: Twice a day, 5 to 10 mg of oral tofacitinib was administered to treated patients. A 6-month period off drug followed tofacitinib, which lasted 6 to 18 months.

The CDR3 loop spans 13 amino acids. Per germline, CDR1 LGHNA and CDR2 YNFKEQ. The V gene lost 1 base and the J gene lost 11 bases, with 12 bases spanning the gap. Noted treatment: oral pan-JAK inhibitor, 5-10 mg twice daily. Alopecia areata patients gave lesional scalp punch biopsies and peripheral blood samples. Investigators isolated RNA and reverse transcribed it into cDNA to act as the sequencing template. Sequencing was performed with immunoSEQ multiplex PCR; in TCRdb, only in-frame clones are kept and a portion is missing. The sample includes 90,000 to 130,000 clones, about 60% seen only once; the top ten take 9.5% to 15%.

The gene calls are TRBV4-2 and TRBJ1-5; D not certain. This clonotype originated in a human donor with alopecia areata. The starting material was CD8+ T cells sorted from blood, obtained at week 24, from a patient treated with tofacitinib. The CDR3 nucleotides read TGTGCCAGCAGCCAAGTGCGCTACGGGGCCCAGCATTTT. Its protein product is CASSQVRYGAQHF.